The T cell receptor (beta chain) under discussion was sequenced for a study of a mutant IDH1 vaccine in newly diagnosed glioma. For the study at large: Sex distribution of treated patients was around 62% male and roughly 40% female; mean age was around 42 years. Before enrollment, patients got radiotherapy alone, temozolomide alone, or mostly the combination.

CDR3 length equals 13 residues. Deletions cut 3 bases from V and 3 bases from J, with 11 bases between. Germline lookup yields CDR1 SQVTM and CDR2 ANQGSEA. Profiling relied on immunoSEQ multiplex PCR, and the TCRdb table lists in-frame clones only, not all of them. Among 30,000 to 40,000 clones listed, roughly 92% were seen once. Noted time point: baseline, week 1 (first vaccination visit). The treatment here: pre-vaccination baseline after standard-of-care therapy. This chain links TRBV29-1 with TRBJ1-2; D uncertain. The receptor was isolated from a man aged 18 to 35 with glioma. The sequenced sample was PBMCs, obtained from a glioma patient treated with radiotherapy, temozolomide or both. This chain's CDR3 is CSVDFPEDYGYTF. The CDR3 DNA reads as TGCAGCGTTGATTTTCCAGAAGACTATGGCTACACCTTC.